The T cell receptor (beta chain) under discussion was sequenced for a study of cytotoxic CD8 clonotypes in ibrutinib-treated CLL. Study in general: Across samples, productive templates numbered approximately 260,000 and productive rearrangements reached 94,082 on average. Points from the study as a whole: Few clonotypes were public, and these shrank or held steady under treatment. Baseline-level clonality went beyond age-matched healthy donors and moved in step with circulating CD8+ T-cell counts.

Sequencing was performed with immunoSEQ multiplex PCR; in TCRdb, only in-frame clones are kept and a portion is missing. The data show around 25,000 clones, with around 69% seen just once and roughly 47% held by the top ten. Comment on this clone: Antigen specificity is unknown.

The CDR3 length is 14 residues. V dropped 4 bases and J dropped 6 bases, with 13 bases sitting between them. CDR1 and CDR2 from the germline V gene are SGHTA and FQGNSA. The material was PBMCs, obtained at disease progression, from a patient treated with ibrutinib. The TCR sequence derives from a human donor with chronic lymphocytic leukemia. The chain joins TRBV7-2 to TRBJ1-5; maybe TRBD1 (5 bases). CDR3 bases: TGTGCCAGCAGCTCTCAGGGAGGGAGTCAGCCCCAGCATTTT. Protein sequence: CASSSQGGSQPQHF.